This TCR beta chain was sequenced in a study of T cells in Graves' hyperthyroidism and ophthalmopathy. Patients were excluded for uncontrolled infection, other autoimmune disease, pregnancy or lactation. Cells are PBMCs isolated from around 9.4 ml of fresh blood. There are many counts of this clonotype. TCR beta CDR3 sequences were amplified from RNA transcripts. When the TCR CDR3 underwent first-round RT-PCR, the HTBI primer set was used. TCRdb reanalysed the multiplex PCR reads using MiXCR and keeps one entry per CDR3 protein. The sample shows hundreds of thousands of distinct CDR3 sequences, 13% to 15% of them seen only once. The CDR3 spans 14 residues. Per germline, CDR1 SGHAT and CDR2 FQDESV (reference sequence). The V gene end was trimmed by 5 bases and the J gene end by 9 bases; junction bases not matched to a gene: 3.

The clonotype originates from a woman in her sixties or seventies with Graves' ophthalmopathy. Sequencing was performed on blood. The V gene is TRBV11-1, the J gene TRBJ1-6, with TRBD1 identical over 11 bases. CDR3 DNA sequence: TGTGCCAGCAGCGGACAGGGGGCGAGTTCACCCCTCCACTTT. Protein product: CASSGQGASSPLHF.